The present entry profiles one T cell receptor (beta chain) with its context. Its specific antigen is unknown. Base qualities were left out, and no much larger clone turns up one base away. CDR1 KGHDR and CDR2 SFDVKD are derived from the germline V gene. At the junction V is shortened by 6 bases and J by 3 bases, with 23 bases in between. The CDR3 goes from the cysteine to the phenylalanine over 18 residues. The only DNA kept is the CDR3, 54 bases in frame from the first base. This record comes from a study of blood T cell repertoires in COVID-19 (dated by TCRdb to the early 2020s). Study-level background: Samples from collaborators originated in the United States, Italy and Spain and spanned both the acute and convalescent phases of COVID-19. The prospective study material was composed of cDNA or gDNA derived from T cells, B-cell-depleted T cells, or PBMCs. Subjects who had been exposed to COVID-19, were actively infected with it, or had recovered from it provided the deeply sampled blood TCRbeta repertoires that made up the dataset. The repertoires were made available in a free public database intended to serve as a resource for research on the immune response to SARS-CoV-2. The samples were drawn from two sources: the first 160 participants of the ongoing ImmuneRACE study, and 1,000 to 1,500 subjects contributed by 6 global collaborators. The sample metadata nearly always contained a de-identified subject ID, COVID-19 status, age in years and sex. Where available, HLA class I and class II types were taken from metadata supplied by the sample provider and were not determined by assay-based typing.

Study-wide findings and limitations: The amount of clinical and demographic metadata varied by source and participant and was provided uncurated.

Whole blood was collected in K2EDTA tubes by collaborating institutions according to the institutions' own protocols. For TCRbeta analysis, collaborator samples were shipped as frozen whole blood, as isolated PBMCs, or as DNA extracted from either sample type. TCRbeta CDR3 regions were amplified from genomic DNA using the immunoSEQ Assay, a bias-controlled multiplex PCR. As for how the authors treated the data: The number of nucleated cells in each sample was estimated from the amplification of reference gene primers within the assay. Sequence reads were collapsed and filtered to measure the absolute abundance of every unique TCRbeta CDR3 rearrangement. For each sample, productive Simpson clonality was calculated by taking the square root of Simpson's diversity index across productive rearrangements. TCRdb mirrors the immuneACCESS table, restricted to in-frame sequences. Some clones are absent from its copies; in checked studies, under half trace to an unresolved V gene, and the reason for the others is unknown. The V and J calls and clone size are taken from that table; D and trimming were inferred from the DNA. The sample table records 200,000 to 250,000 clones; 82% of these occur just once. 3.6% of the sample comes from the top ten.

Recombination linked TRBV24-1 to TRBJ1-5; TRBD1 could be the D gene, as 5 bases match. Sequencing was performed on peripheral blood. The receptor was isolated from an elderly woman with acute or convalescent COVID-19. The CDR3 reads CATSHLRGQGADNQPQHF. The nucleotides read TGTGCCACCAGTCATCTAAGGGGTCAAGGGGCGGACAATCAGCCCCAGCATTTT.